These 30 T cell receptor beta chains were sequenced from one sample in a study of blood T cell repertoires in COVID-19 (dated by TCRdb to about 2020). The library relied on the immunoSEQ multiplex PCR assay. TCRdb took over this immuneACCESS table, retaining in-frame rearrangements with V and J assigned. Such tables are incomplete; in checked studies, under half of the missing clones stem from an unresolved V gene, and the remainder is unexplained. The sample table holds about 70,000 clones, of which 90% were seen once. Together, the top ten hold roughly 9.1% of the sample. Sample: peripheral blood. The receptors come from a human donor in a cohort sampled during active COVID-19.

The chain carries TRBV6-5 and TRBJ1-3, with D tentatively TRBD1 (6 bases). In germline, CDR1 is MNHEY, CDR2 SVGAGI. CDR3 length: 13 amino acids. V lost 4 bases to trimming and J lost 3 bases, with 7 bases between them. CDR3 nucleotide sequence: TGTGCCAGCAGTTTACAGGGTGGAAACACCATATATTTT. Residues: CASSLQGGNTIYF.

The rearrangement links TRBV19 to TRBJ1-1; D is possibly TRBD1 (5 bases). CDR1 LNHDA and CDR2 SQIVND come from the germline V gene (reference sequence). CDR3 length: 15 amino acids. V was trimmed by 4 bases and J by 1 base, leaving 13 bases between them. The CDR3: CASSSPGHPNTEAFF. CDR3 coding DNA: TGTGCCAGTAGTAGCCCCGGACACCCGAACACTGAAGCTTTCTTT.

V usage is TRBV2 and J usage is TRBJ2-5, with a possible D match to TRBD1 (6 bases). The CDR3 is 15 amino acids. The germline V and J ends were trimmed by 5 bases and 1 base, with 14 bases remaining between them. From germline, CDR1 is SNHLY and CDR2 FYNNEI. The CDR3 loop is CASSSRTEIQETQYF. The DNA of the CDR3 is TGTGCCAGCAGTTCCAGGACAGAGATCCAAGAGACCCAGTACTTC.

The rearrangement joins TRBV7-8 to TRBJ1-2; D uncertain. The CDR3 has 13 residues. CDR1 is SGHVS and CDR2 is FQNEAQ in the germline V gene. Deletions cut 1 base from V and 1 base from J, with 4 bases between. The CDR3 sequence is CASSLGVNYGYTF. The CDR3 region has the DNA TGTGCCAGCAGCTTAGGCGTTAACTATGGCTACACCTTC.

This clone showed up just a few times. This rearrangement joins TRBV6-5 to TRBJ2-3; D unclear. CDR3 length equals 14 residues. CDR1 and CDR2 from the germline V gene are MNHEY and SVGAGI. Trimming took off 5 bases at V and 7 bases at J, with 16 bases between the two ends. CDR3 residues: CASSRDWQTYTQYF. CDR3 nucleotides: TGTGCCAGCAGTCGCGACTGGCAAACGTATACGCAGTATTTT.

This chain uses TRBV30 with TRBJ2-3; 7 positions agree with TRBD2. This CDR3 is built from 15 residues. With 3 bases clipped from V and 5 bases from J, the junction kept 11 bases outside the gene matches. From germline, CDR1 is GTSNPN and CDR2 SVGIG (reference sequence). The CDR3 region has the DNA TGTGCCTGGAGCCCCGGTAGGGAGGGCAGAGATACGCAGTATTTT. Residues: CAWSPGREGRDTQYF.

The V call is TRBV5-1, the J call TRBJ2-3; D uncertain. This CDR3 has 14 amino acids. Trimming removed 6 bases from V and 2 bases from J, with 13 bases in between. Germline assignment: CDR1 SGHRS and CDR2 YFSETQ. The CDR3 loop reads CASKLPSATDTQYF. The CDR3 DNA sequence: TGCGCCAGCAAACTACCTTCAGCCACAGATACGCAGTATTTT.

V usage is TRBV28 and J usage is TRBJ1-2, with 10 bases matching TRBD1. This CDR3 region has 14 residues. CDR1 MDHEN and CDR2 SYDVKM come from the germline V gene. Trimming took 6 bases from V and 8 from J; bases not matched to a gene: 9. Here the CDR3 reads CASRSTGGAGGYTF. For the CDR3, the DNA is TGTGCCAGCAGGTCGACAGGGGGCGCGGGGGGCTACACCTTC.

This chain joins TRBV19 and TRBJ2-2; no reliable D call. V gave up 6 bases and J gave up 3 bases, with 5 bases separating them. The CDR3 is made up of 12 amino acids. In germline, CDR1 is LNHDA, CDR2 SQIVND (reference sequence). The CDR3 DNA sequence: TGTGCCAGTAGCGTTCACACCGGGGAGCTGTTTTTT. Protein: CASSVHTGELFF.

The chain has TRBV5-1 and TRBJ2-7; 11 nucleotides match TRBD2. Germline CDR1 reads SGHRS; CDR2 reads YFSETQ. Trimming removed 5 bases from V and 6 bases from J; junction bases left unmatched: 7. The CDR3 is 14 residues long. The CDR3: CASRATSGTGEQYF. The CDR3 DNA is TGCGCCAGCAGAGCGACTAGCGGGACGGGCGAGCAGTACTTC.

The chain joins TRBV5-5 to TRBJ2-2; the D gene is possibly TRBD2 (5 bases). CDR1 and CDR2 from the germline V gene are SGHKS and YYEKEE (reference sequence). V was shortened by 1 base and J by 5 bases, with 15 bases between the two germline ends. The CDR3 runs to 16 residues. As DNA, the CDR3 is TGTGCCAGCAGCTTGTCGGAGGTCCTGGGTACCGGGGAGCTGTTTTTT. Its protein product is CASSLSEVLGTGELFF.

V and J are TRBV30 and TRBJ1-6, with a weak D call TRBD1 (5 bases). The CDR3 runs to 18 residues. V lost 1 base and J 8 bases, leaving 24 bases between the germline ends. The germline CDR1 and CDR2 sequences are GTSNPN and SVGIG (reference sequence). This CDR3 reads CAWSAGTSVTGGDSPLHF. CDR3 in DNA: TGTGCCTGGAGTGCCGGGACCAGCGTCACAGGAGGGGATTCACCCCTCCACTTT.

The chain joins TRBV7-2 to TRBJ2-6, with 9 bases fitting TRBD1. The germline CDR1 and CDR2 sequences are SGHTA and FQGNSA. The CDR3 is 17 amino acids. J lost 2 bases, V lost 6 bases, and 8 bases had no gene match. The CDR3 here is CASSPTGGATGANVLTF. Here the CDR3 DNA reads TGTGCCAGCAGTCCGACAGGGGGAGCAACTGGGGCCAACGTCCTGACTTTC.

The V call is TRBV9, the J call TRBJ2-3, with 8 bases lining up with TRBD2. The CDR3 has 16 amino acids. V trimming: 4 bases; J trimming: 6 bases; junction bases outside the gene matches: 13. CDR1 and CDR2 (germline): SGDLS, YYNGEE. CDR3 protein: CASSTQLAEGGDTQYF. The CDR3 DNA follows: TGTGCCAGCAGCACTCAACTAGCGGAGGGGGGGGATACGCAGTATTTT.

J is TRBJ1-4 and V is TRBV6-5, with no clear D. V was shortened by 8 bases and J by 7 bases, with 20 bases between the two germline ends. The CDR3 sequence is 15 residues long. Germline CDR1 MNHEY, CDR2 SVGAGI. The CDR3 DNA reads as TGTGCCAGCCGCTTCGGGGAGGCCACGCCTGAAAAACTGTTTTTT. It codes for CASRFGEATPEKLFF.

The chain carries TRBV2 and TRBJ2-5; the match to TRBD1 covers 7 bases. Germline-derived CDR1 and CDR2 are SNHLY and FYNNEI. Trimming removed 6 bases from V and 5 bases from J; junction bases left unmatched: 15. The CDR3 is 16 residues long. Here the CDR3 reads CASRLWSTGTAETQYF. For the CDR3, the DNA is TGTGCCAGCAGGCTGTGGTCGACAGGGACGGCGGAGACCCAGTACTTC.

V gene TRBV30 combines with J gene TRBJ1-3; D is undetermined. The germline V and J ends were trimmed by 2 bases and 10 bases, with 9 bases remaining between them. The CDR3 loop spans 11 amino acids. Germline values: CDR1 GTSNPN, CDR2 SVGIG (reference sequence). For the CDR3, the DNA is TGTGCCTGGAGTCTGGTTACAACCATATATTTT. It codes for CAWSLVTTIYF.

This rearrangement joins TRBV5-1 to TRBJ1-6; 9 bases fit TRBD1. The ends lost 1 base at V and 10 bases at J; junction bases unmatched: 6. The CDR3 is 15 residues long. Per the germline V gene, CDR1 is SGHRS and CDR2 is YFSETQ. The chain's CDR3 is CASSLKGQGGSPLHF. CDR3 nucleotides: TGCGCCAGCAGCTTGAAGGGACAGGGTGGATCACCCCTCCACTTT.

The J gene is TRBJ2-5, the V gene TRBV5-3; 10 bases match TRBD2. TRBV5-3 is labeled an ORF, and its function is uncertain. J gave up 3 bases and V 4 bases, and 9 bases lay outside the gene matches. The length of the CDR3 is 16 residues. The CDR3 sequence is CARSPERLAGEETQYF. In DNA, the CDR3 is TGTGCCAGAAGCCCTGAGAGGCTAGCGGGAGAAGAGACCCAGTACTTC.

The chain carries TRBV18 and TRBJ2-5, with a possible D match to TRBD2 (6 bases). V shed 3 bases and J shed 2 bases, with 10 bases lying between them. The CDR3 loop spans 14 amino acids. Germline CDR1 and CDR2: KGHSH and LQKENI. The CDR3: CASSPSGRQETQYF. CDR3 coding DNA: TGTGCCAGCTCACCTTCAGGGAGGCAAGAGACCCAGTACTTC.

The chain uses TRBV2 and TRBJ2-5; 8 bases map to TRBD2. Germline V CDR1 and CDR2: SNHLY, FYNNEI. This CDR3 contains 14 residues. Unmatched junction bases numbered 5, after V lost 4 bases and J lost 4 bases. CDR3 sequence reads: CASSVLAARETQYF. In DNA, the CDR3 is TGTGCCAGCAGTGTACTAGCGGCGCGAGAGACCCAGTACTTC.

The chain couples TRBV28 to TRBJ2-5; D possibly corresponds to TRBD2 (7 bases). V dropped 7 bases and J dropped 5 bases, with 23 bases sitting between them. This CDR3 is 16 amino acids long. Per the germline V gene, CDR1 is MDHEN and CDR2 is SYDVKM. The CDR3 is CASTLRGQGVGETQYF. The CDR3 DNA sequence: TGTGCCAGCACCTTGCGGGGGCAGGGAGTTGGCGAGACCCAGTACTTC.

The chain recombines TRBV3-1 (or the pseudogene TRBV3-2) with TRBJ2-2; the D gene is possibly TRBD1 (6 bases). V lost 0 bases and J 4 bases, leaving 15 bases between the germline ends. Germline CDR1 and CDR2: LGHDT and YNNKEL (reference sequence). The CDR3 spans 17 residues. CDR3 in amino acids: CASSQEGARRGTGELFF. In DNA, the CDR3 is TGTGCCAGCAGCCAAGAGGGGGCCCGTAGGGGCACCGGGGAGCTGTTTTTT.

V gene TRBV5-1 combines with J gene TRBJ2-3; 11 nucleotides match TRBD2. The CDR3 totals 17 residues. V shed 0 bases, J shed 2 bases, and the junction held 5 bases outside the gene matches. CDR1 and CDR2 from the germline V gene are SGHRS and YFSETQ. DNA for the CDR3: TGCGCCAGCAGCTTGGGCGGGACTAGCGGCCTCACAGATACGCAGTATTTT. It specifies CASSLGGTSGLTDTQYF.

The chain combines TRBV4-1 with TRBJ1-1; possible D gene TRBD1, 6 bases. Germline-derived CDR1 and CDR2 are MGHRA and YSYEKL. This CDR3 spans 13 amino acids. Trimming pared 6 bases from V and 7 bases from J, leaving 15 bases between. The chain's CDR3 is CASRRQDLGEAFF. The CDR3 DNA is TGCGCCAGCAGACGACAGGACCTGGGTGAAGCTTTCTTT.

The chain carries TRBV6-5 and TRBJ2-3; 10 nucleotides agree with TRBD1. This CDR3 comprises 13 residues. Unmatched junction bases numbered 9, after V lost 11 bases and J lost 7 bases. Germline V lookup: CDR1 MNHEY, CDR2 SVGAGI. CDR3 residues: CASARDRGHTQYF. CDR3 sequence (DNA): TGTGCCTCCGCCCGGGACAGGGGCCATACGCAGTATTTT.

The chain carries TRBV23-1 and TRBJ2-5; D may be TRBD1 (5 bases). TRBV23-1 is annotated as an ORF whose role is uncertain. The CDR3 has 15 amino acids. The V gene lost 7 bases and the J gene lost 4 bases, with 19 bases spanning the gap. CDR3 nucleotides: TGCGCCAGCACCCGGTGGGGCAGCTATCGAGAGACCCAGTACTTC. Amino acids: CASTRWGSYRETQYF.

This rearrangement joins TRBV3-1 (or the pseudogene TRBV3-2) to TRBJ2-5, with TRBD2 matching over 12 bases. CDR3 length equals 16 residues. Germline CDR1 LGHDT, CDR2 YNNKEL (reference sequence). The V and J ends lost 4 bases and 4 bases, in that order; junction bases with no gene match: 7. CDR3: CASSPSLAGGLETQYF. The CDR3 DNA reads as TGTGCCAGCAGCCCTTCTCTAGCGGGAGGGCTAGAGACCCAGTACTTC.

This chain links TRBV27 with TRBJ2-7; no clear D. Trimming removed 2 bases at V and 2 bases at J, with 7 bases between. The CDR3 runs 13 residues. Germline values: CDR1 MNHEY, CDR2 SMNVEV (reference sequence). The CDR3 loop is CASSLLGPYEQYF. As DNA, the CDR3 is TGTGCCAGCAGTTTACTGGGCCCCTACGAGCAGTACTTC.

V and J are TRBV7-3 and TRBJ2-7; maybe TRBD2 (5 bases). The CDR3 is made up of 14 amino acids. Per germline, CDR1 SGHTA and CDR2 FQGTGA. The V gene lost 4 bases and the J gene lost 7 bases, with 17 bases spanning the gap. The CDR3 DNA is TGTGCCAGCAGCTCCCAGACGGGCTCGGGGGAGCAGTACTTC. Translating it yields CASSSQTGSGEQYF.